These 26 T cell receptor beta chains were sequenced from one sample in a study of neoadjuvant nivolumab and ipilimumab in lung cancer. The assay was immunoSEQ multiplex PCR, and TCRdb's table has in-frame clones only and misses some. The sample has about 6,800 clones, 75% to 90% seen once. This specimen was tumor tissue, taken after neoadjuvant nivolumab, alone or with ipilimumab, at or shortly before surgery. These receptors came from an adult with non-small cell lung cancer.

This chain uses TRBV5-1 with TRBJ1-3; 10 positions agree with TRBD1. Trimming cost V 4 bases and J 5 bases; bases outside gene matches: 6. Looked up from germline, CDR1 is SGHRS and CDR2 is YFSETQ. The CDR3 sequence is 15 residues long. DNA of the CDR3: TGCGCCAGCAGCCCTGGGACAGGGGTGAGAAACACCATATATTTT. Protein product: CASSPGTGVRNTIYF. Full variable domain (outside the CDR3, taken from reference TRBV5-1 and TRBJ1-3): KAGVTQTPRYLIKTRGQQVTLSCSPISGHRSVSWYQQTPGQGLQFLFEYFSETQRNKGNFPGRFSGRQFSNSRSEMNVSTLELGDSALYLCASSPGTGVRNTIYFGEGSWLTVV.

CDR3 nucleotide sequence: TGCGCCAGCAGCATACTAACTAGCACAGATACGCAGTATTTT. Protein sequence: CASSILTSTDTQYF. The V gene is TRBV5-1, the J gene TRBJ2-3; D gene unclear. Trimming pared 4 bases from V and 0 bases from J, leaving 9 bases between. CDR3 length equals 14 residues. The germline gives CDR1 SGHRS, CDR2 YFSETQ.

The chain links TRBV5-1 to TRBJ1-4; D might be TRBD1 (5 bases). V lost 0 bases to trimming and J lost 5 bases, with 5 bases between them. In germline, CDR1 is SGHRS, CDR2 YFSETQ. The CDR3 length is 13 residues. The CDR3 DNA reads TGCGCCAGCAGCTTGGGACAGAATGAAAAACTGTTTTTT. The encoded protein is CASSLGQNEKLFF. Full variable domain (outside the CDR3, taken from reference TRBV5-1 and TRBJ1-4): KAGVTQTPRYLIKTRGQQVTLSCSPISGHRSVSWYQQTPGQGLQFLFEYFSETQRNKGNFPGRFSGRQFSNSRSEMNVSTLELGDSALYLCASSLGQNEKLFFGSGTQLSVL.

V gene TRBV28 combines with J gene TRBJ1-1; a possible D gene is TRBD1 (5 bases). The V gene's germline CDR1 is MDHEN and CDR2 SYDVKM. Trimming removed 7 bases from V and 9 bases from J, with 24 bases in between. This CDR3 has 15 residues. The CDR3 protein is CASMGGGGTASKAFF. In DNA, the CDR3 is TGTGCCAGCATGGGAGGCGGGGGTACCGCATCTAAAGCTTTCTTT.

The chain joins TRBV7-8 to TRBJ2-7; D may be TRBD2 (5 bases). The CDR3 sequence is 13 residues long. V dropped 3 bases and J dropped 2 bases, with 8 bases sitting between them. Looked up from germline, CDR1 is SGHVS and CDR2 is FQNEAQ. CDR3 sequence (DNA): TGTGCCAGCAGCTTGGGAGAAACCTACGAGCAGTACTTC. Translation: CASSLGETYEQYF.

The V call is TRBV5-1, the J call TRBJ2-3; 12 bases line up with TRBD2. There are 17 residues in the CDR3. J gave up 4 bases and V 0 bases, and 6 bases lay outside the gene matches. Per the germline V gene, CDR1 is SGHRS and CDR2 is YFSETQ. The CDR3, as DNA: TGCGCCAGCAGCTTGGGGTGGACTAGCGGGACGGCAGATACGCAGTATTTT. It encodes CASSLGWTSGTADTQYF.

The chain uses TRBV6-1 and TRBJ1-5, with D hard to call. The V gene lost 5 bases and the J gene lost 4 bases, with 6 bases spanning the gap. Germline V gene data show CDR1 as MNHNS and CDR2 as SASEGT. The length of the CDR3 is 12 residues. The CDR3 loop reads CASSPINQPQHF. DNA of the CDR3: TGTGCCAGCAGTCCCATTAATCAGCCCCAGCATTTT.

DNA for the CDR3: TGCGCCAGCACTCCTTCCAGCCGAAAAGATACGCAGTATTTT. It encodes CASTPSSRKDTQYF. The chain recombines TRBV5-1 with TRBJ2-3; D unresolved. The CDR3 contains 14 residues. The V end lost 6 bases, the J end lost 5 bases, and 16 bases lay between the germline ends. The germline gives CDR1 SGHRS, CDR2 YFSETQ.

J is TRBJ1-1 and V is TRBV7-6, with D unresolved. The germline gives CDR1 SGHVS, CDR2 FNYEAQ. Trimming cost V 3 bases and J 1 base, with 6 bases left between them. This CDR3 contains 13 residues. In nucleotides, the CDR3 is TGTGCCAGCAGCTTGACATCGAACACTGAAGCTTTCTTT. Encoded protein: CASSLTSNTEAFF.

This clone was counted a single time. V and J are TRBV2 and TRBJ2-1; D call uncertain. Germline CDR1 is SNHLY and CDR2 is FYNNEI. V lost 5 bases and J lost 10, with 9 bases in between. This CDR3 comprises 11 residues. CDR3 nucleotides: TGTGCCAGCAGTTCGAACGTCGAGCAGTTCTTC. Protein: CASSSNVEQFF.

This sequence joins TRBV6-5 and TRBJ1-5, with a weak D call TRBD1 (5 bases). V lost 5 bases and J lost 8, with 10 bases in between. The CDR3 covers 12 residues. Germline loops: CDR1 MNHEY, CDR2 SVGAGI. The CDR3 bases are TGTGCCAGCAGTCAGGGTTCGGAGCCCCAGCATTTT. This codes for CASSQGSEPQHF.

CDR3 sequence: CASKYQGGNTEAFF. The CDR3, as DNA: TGTGCCAGCAAGTACCAGGGTGGGAACACTGAAGCTTTCTTT. J is TRBJ1-1 and V is TRBV2, with TRBD1 as a possible D gene (5 bases). CDR1 is SNHLY and CDR2 is FYNNEI in the germline V gene. V lost 7 bases and J lost 1, with 13 bases in between. This CDR3 contains 14 residues.

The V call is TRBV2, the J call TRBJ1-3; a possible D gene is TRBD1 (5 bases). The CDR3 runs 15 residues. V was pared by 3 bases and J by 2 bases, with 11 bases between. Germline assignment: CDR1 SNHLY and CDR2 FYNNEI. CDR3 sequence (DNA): TGTGCCAGCAGTGATCGGGGGAGCGCTGGAAACACCATATATTTT. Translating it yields CASSDRGSAGNTIYF.

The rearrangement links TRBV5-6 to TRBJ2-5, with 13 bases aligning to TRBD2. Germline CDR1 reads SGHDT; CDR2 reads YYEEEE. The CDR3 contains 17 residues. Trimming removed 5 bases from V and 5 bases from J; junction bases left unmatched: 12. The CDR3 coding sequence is TGTGCCAGCAGTCCACTAGCGGGGGGGTCAGGTTCGGAGACCCAGTACTTC. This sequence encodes CASSPLAGGSGSETQYF.

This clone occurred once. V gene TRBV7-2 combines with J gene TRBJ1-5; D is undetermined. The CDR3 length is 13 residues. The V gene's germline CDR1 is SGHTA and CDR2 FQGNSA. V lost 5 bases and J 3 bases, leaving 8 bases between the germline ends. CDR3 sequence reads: CASSLGPNQPQHF. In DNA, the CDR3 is TGTGCCAGCAGCCTCGGACCCAATCAGCCCCAGCATTTT.

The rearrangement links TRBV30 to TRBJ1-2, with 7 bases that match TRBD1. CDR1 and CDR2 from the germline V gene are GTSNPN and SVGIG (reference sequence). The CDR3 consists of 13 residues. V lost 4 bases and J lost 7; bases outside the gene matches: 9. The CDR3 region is CAWTRDSKGGYTF. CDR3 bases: TGTGCCTGGACTCGGGACAGCAAAGGTGGCTACACCTTC. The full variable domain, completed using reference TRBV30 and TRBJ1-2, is SQTIHQWPATLVQPVGSPLSLECTVEGTSNPNLYWYRQAAGRGLQLLFYSVGIGQISSEVPQNLSASRPQDRQFILSSKKLLLSDSGFYLCAWTRDSKGGYTFGSGTRLTVV.

The CDR3 sequence: CASSDSLGTSVGTDTQYF. The CDR3, as DNA: TGTGCCAGCAGCGATTCCCTCGGGACTAGCGTGGGCACAGATACGCAGTATTTT. This chain connects TRBV9 to TRBJ2-3; TRBD2 agrees at 10 bases. The CDR3 spans 18 residues. After removal of 3 bases from V and 1 base from J, the junction contained 11 bases not matched to a gene. The V gene's germline CDR1 is SGDLS and CDR2 YYNGEE.

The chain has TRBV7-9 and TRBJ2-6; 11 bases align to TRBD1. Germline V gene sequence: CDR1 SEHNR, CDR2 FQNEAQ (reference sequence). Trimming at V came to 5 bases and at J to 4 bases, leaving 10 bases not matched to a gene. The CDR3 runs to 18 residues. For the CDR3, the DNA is TGTGCCAGCAGCCCGGGGACAGGGGGGCCGTGGGGGGCCAACGTCCTGACTTTC. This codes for CASSPGTGGPWGANVLTF.

The CDR3 coding sequence is TGTGCCAGCAGTGTTGGTGGGCCCCAGCATTTT. It is translated as CASSVGGPQHF. The rearrangement uses TRBV6-1 and TRBJ1-5; D unresolved. Looked up from germline, CDR1 is MNHNS and CDR2 is SASEGT. This CDR3 contains 11 residues. Deletions cut 4 bases from V and 9 bases from J, with 7 bases between.

The CDR3 reads CASGPGANGNTIYF. CDR3 coding DNA: TGTGCAAGCGGGCCGGGGGCTAATGGAAACACCATATATTTT. The chain couples TRBV2 to TRBJ1-3; D perhaps matches TRBD1 (6 bases). The CDR3 loop spans 14 amino acids. In germline, CDR1 is SNHLY, CDR2 FYNNEI.

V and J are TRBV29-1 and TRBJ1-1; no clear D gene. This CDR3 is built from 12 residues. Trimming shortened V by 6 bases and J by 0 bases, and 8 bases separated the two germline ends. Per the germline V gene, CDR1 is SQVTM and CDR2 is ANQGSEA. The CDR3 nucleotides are TGCAGCGTCGCCCGGATGAACACTGAAGCTTTCTTT. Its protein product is CSVARMNTEAFF.

The CDR3 DNA follows: TGTGCCAGCAGTTTTCATTTTAACTATGGCTACACCTTC. Translation gives CASSFHFNYGYTF. The chain is built from TRBV27 and TRBJ1-2; D gene unclear. CDR1 is MNHEY and CDR2 is SMNVEV in the germline V gene (reference sequence). The V end was cut by 3 bases, the J end by 1 base, with 6 bases between. This CDR3 has 13 residues.

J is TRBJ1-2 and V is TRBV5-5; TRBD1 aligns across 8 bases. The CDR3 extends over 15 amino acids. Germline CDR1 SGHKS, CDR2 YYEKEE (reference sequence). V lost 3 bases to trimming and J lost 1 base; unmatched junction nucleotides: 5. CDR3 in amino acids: CASSYRGQGNYGYTF. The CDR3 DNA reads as TGTGCCAGCAGCTATAGAGGACAGGGTAACTATGGCTACACCTTC.

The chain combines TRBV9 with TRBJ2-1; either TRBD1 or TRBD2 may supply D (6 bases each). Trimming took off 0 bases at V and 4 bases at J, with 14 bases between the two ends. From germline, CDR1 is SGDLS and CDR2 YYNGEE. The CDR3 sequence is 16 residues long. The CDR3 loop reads CASSVDPSGAYNEQFF. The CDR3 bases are TGTGCCAGCAGCGTAGATCCCTCGGGGGCGTACAATGAGCAGTTCTTC.

The CDR3: CASSPKRASGGRYEQYF. The CDR3 DNA reads as TGTGCCAGCAGCCCGAAAAGGGCTAGCGGGGGACGGTACGAGCAGTACTTC. The V call is TRBV7-2, the J call TRBJ2-7, with TRBD2 matching over 10 bases. Germline values: CDR1 SGHTA, CDR2 FQGNSA. Trimming at V came to 5 bases and at J to 4 bases, leaving 14 bases not matched to a gene. This CDR3 region has 17 residues.

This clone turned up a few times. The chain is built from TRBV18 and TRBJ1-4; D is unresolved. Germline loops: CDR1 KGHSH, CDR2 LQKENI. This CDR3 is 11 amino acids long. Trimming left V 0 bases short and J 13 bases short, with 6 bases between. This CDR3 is CASSPPVRLFF. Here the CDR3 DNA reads TGTGCCAGCTCACCACCCGTAAGACTGTTTTTT.